This TCR beta chain originates from a study of control samples from healthy donors and cancer patients. The data were produced by immunoSEQ multiplex PCR, yet TCRdb's version contains in-frame clones alone and is incomplete. The sample lists some 120,000 clones, roughly 86% occurring once. The TCR sequence derives from a man in his sixties in good health. The material sequenced was blood.

The CDR3, as DNA: TGTGCCACCAGTGATTCCGGTTATCAGCCCCAGCATTTT. This codes for CATSDSGYQPQHF. The chain recombines TRBV24-1 with TRBJ1-5; D is unresolved. The CDR3 is 13 residues long. Trimming shortened V by 2 bases and J by 5 bases, and 6 bases separated the two germline ends. In germline, CDR1 is KGHDR, CDR2 SFDVKD.